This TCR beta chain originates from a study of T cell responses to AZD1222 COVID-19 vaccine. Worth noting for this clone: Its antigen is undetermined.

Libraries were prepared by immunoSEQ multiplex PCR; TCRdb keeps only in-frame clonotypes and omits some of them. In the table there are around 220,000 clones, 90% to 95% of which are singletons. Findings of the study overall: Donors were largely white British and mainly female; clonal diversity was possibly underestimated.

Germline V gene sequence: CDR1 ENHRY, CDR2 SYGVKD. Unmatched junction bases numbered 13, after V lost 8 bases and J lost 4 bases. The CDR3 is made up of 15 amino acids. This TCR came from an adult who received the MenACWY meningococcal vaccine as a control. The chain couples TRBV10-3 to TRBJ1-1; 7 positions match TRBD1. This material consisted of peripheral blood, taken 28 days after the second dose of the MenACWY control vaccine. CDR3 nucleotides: TGTGCCATCCAGGGACAGTTCCTGGATCGCACTGAAGCTTTCTTT. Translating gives CAIQGQFLDRTEAFF.